This T cell receptor (beta chain) appears in the sequencing data of a study of blood T cell repertoires in COVID-19. Germline CDR1 and CDR2: SEHNR and FQNEAQ (reference sequence). This CDR3 region has 17 residues. Trimming stripped 1 base from V and 3 bases from J, with 19 bases between. Sequenced by immunoSEQ multiplex PCR; TCRdb stores in-frame clones only, minus some. This table holds roughly 120,000 clones, approximately 86% found once. V is TRBV7-9 and J is TRBJ2-7; possibly TRBD2 for D (7 bases). Sequenced input: peripheral blood. This receptor was identified in a human donor in a cohort sampled during active COVID-19. DNA for the CDR3: TGTGCCAGCAGCTTAGTCGCTGGGGGGGGCCAGAGCTACGAGCAGTACTTC. Translating it yields CASSLVAGGGQSYEQYF.